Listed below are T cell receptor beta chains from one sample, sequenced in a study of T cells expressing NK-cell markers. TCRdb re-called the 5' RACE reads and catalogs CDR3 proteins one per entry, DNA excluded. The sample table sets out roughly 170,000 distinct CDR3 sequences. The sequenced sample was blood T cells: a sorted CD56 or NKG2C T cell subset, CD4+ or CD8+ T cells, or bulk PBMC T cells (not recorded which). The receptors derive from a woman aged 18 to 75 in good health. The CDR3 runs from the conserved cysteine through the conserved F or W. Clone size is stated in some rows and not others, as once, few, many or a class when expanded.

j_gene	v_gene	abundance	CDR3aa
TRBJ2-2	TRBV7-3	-	CASSPRGVATGELFF
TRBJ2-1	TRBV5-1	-	CASSLNSGTSGGDEQFF
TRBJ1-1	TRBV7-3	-	CASSLGLRTEAFF
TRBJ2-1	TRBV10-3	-	CAIRASGSGEQFF
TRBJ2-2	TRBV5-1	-	CASSRQGTGELFF
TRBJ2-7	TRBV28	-	CASRQGAGEQYF
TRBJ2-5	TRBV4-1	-	CASSQDPGLAKETQYF
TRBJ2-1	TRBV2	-	CASSSDSYNEQFF
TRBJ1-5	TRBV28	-	CASSLGGFGPQHF
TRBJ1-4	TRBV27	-	CASILSAVGGEKLFF
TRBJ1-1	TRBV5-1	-	CASSFGQPETEAFF
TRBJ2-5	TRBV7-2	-	CASSSQTGQETQYF
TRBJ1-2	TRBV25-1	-	CASSEPGTTGWGYTF
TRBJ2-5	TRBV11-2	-	CASSRRLAVNQETQYF
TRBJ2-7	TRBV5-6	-	CASSFFGSEQYF
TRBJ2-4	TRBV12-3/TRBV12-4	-	CASSRESKNIQYF
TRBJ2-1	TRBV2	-	CASSEAKRLAVGNEQFF
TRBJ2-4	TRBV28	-	CASSLNRDIQYF
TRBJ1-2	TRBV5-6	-	CASSLDRGAGGYTF
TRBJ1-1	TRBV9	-	CASSYSGLPNTEAFF
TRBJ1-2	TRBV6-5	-	CASSSTGYGYTF
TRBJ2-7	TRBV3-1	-	CASSQGTSSSYEQYF
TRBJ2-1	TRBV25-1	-	CASSYSGGDEQFF
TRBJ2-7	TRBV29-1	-	CSASRGQGEQYF
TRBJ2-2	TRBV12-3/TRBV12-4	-	CASSRLAGYGELFF
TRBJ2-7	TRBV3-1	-	CASSPGPGSSYEQYF
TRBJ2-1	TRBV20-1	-	CSARHPSGREDNEQFF
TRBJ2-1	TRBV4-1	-	CASSQVTGGAGEQFF
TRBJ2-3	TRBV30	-	CAWTSGLAVSLKGTDTQYF
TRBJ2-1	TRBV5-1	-	CASSYISGRTYNEQFF
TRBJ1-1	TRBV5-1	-	CASSLEGRGDTEAFF
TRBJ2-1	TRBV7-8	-	CASSLAGTFNEQFF
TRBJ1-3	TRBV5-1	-	CASSLAGGNTIYF
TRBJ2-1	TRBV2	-	CASTGSEYNEQFF
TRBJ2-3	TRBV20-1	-	CSARVSGGSPGGTDTQYF
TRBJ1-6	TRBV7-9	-	CASSLAQNNSPLHF
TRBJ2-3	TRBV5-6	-	CASSLPSGSPDTQYF
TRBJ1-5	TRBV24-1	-	CATSDRSSFSNQPQHF
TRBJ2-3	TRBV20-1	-	CSASGLAGGGDTQYF
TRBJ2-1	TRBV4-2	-	CASSRRTGGVESYNEQFF
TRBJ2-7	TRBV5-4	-	CASSAGQGVYEQYF
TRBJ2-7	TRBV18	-	CASSPPGQTYEQYF
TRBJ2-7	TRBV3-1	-	CASSQSGQSSYEQYF
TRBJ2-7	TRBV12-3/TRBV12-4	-	CASSPRTWGNYEQYF
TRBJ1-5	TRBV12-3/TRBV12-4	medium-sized	CASSTDRVQPQHF
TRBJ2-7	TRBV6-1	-	CASRPNRQTYEQYF
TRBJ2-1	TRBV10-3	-	CAISDLSGSYNEQFF
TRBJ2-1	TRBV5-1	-	CASSLAELAGKQFF
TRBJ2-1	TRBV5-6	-	CASSGAGGQDEQFF
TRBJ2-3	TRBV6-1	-	CASRRGQDTDTQYF
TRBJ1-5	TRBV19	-	CASSTGAGLFGNQPQHF
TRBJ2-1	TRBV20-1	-	CSAPSGSTSYNEQFF